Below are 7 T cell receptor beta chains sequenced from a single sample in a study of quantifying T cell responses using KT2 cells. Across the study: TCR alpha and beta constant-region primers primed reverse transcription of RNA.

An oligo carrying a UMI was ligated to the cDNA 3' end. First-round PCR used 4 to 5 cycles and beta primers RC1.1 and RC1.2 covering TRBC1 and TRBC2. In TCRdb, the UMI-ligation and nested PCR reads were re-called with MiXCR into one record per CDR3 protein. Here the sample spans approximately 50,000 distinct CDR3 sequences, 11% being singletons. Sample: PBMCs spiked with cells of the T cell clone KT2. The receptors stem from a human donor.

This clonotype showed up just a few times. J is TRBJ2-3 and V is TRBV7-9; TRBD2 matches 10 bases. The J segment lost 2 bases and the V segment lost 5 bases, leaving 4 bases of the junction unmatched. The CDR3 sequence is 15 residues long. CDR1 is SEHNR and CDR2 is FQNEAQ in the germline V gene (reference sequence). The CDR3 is CASSTLAGATDTQYF. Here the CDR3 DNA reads TGTGCCAGCAGCACTCTAGCGGGAGCCACAGATACGCAGTATTTT.

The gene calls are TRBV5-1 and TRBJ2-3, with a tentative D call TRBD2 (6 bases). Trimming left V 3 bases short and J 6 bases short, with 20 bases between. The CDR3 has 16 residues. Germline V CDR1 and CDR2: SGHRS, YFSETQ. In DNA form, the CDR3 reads TGCGCCAGCAGCTCTCTCCCGGGACTCACCATGGATACGCAGTATTTT. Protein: CASSSLPGLTMDTQYF. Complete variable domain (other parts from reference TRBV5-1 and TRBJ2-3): KAGVTQTPRYLIKTRGQQVTLSCSPISGHRSVSWYQQTPGQGLQFLFEYFSETQRNKGNFPGRFSGRQFSNSRSEMNVSTLELGDSALYLCASSSLPGLTMDTQYFGPGTRLTVL.

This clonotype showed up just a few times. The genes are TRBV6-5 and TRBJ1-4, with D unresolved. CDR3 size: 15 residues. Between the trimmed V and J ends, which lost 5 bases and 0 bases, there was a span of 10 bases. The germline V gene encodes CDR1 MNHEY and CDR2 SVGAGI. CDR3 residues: CASSHNIATNEKLFF. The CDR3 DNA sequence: TGTGCCAGCAGTCATAACATAGCAACTAATGAAAAACTGTTTTTT.

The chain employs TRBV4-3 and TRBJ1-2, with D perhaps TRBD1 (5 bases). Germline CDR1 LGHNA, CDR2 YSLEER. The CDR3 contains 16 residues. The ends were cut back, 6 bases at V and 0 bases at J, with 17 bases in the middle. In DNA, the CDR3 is TGCGCCAGCAGTCCAAGAGGCGGGGGAGCTAACTATGGCTACACCTTC. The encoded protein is CASSPRGGGANYGYTF.

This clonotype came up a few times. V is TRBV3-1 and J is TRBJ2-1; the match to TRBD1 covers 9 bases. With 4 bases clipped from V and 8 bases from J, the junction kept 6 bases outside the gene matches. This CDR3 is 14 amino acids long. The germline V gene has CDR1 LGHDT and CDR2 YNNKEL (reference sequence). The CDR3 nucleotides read TGTGCCAGCAGCCCGGTGGACAGGGGCTATGAGCAGTTCTTC. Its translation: CASSPVDRGYEQFF.

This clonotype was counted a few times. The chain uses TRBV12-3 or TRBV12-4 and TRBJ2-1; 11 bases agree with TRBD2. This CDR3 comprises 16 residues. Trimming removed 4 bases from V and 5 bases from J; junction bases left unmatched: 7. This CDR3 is CASSSRTSGFHNEQFF. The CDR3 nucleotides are TGTGCCAGCAGTTCCCGGACTAGCGGGTTCCACAATGAGCAGTTCTTC.

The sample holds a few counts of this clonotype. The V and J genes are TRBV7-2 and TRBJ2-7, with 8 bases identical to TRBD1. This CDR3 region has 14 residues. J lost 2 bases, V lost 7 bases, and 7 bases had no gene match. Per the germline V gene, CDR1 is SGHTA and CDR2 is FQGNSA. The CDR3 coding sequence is TGTGCCAGCACCGTGGGACAGGAACCCTACGAGCAGTACTTC. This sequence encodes CASTVGQEPYEQYF.